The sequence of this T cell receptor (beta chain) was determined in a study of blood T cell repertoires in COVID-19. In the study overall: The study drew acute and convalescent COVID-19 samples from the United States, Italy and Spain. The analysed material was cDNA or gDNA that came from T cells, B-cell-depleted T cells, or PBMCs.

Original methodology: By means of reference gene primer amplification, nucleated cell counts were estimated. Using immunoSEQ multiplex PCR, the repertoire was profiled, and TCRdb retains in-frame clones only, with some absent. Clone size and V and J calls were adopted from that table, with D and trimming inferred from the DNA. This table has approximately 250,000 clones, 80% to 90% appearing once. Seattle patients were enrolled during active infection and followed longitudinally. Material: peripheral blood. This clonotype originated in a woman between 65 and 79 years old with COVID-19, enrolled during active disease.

The CDR3 reads CASSLVQEIAEAFF. For the CDR3, the DNA is TGTGCCAGCAGCTTAGTTCAGGAAATCGCTGAAGCTTTCTTT. The chain uses TRBV11-2 and TRBJ1-1; D call uncertain. Germline CDR1 is SGHAT and CDR2 is FQNNGV. CDR3 length: 14 residues. With 1 base removed from V and 6 bases from J, the gap between germline ends came to 12 bases.